Below, 6 T cell receptor beta chains from the same sample are listed, as sequenced in a study of T cell responses to AZD1222 COVID-19 vaccine. Here immunoSEQ multiplex PCR was the method, and the copy in TCRdb shows in-frame clones only, minus some. The table records roughly 120,000 clones, 80% to 90% of them present only once. This specimen was peripheral blood, taken 28 days after the second AZD1222 dose. The source of these receptors is an adult who received the AZD1222 COVID-19 vaccine.

The chain joins TRBV19 to TRBJ1-5, with 7 bases matching TRBD1. CDR1 and CDR2 from the germline V gene are LNHDA and SQIVND (reference sequence). The CDR3 extends over 13 amino acids. The ends lost 8 bases at V and 11 bases at J; junction bases unmatched: 12. The CDR3 DNA is TGTGCCAGTGCGGGACAGCAGGTGCCGGCCCAGCATTTT. Translation gives CASAGQQVPAQHF.

The CDR3 nucleotides read TGTGCCAGCAGTTACGGGGGGCTTGGCTACACCTTC. Its protein product is CASSYGGLGYTF. The chain employs TRBV6-6 and TRBJ1-2; maybe TRBD1 (6 bases). CDR1 is MNHNY, CDR2 SVGAGI, per germline (reference sequence). This CDR3 is 12 amino acids long. Trimming removed 2 bases from V and 7 bases from J, with 8 bases in between.

Notes on this clone: Other DNA sequences from this sample encode an identical CDR3 as well. V and J are TRBV6-1 and TRBJ2-7; 9 bases agree with TRBD1. The CDR3 spans 15 residues. Trimming took 0 bases from V and 2 from J; bases not matched to a gene: 2. Per the germline V gene, CDR1 is MNHNS and CDR2 is SASEGT. DNA for the CDR3: TGTGCCAGCAGTGAAGCCGGGACAGGGCCCTACGAGCAGTACTTC. Translating gives CASSEAGTGPYEQYF.

This chain uses TRBV10-3 with TRBJ2-1, with 15 bases identical to TRBD2. Germline assignment: CDR1 ENHRY and CDR2 SYGVKD. The V and J ends lost 7 bases and 2 bases, in that order; junction bases with no gene match: 9. The CDR3 is 18 amino acids. CDR3 loop: CAITAGLAGGGPYNEQFF. As DNA, the CDR3 is TGTGCCATCACCGCAGGACTAGCGGGAGGGGGGCCCTACAATGAGCAGTTCTTC.

This clone appeared a single time. The rearrangement links TRBV5-6 to TRBJ2-7; no reliable D call. The V end lost 0 bases, the J end lost 2 bases, and 9 bases lay between the germline ends. CDR1 and CDR2 from the germline V gene are SGHDT and YYEEEE. There are 14 residues in the CDR3. CDR3: CASSLGFTTYEQYF. For the CDR3, the DNA is TGTGCCAGCAGCTTGGGCTTTACAACCTACGAGCAGTACTTC.

J is TRBJ2-3 and V is TRBV5-1; 11 bases are shared with TRBD2. The germline V gene has CDR1 SGHRS and CDR2 YFSETQ. The ends lost 4 bases at V and 6 bases at J; junction bases unmatched: 7. This CDR3 comprises 15 residues. CDR3 protein: CASSRGTSGGDTQYF. For the CDR3, the DNA is TGCGCCAGCAGCAGAGGGACTAGCGGCGGGGATACGCAGTATTTT. Complete variable domain (other parts from reference TRBV5-1 and TRBJ2-3): KAGVTQTPRYLIKTRGQQVTLSCSPISGHRSVSWYQQTPGQGLQFLFEYFSETQRNKGNFPGRFSGRQFSNSRSEMNVSTLELGDSALYLCASSRGTSGGDTQYFGPGTRLTVL.